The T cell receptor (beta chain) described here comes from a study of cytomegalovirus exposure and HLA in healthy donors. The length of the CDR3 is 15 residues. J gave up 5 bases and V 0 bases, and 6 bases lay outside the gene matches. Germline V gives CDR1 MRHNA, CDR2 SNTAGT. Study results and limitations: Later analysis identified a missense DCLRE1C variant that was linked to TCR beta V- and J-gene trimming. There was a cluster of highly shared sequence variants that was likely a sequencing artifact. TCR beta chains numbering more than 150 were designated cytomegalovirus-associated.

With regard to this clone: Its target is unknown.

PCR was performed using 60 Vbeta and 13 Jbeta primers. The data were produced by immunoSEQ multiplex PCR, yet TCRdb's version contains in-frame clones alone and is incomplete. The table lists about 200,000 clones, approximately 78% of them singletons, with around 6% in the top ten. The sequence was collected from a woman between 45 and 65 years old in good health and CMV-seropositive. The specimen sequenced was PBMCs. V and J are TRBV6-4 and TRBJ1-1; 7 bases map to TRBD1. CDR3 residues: CASSDSIGGDTEAFF. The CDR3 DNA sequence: TGTGCCAGCAGTGACTCGATAGGGGGCGATACTGAAGCTTTCTTT.